A few counts support the clone carrying this T cell receptor (beta chain). The CDR3 sequence is 14 residues long. In germline, CDR1 is SEHNR, CDR2 FQNEAQ (reference sequence). V lost 1 base and J 0 bases, leaving 4 bases between the germline ends. The data derive from a study of blood T cell repertoires in COVID-19. The overall study: The United States, Italy and Spain were the sources of the acute and convalescent COVID-19 samples. T cells, B-cell-depleted T cells, or PBMCs supplied cDNA or gDNA.

Per the authors' pipeline: Scientists estimated how many nucleated cells there were by amplifying reference gene primers. TCRdb keeps only in-frame clones here, not all; method: immunoSEQ multiplex PCR. V and J calls and clone size are those listed in that table; D and trimming were worked out from the DNA. The data show 80,000 to 95,000 clones, approximately 83% seen once. Sequences were obtained from peripheral blood. The sequence came from a woman aged 80 or over with active or convalescent COVID-19. The rearrangement joins TRBV7-9 to TRBJ1-3; D is undetermined. The CDR3 spells CASSLVISGNTIYF. CDR3 nucleotides: TGTGCCAGCAGCTTAGTTATCTCTGGAAACACCATATATTTT.